This is a list of T cell receptor beta chains from one sample in a study of CXCR3-negative and CXCR3-positive naive CD8 T cells. Each CDR3 protein gets one entry in TCRdb, which reprocessed the 5' RACE reads and gives no DNA. Reported are 100,000 to 150,000 distinct CDR3 sequences; the ten largest clones contain about 0.48%. Sequenced sample: naive CXCR3- CD8+ T cells from blood. These receptors were taken from a human donor in good health. Some clones in this sample may be carry-over from other donors' samples. Both conserved end residues are part of each CDR3.

cdr3_length	j_call	v_call	cdr3_aa
19	TRBJ2-6	TRBV4-1	CASSQGPGQGPSGANVLTF
18	TRBJ2-2	TRBV13	CASSPTLAGTGNHGELFF
13	TRBJ2-7	TRBV20-1	CSARDIGAYEQYF
15	TRBJ1-2	TRBV29-1	CSVNGPNFYNYGYTF
16	TRBJ2-6	TRBV4-3	CASSQGWASGANVLTF
14	TRBJ2-1	TRBV7-9	CASSWREAWNEQFF
15	TRBJ1-5	TRBV6-1	CASSGDRGSNQPQHF
14	TRBJ2-6	TRBV28	CASSFISGANVLTF
16	TRBJ2-1	TRBV7-9	CASNEHLGTGADEQFF
15	TRBJ2-1	TRBV27	CASSLFGTPNNEQFF
12	TRBJ2-1	TRBV12-3/TRBV12-4	CASSLVGAPGFF
14	TRBJ2-7	TRBV7-6	CASSLADRYYEQYF
20	TRBJ2-1	TRBV5-6	CASSQEGSGGDRSSYNEQFF
13	TRBJ2-5	TRBV20-1	CSARDRLDRTQYF
14	TRBJ2-7	TRBV28	CASSPLRGIYEQYF
14	TRBJ2-7	TRBV9	CDSSVGGSSYEQYF
14	TRBJ2-3	TRBV12-3/TRBV12-4	CASSLNQGQDTQYF